The entry that follows covers one TCR beta chain sequence. The data belong to a study of T cell changes during pregnancy in multiple sclerosis. The germline V gene encodes CDR1 SGHTA and CDR2 FQGNSA. CDR3 length equals 14 residues. Trimming took 10 bases from V and 8 from J; bases not matched to a gene: 16. The table came from immunoSEQ multiplex PCR; TCRdb's copy has only in-frame clones and leaves some out. The table includes more than 100,000 clones, around 91% detected once. This material consisted of peripheral blood, taken after pregnancy. The sequence derives from a female donor with multiple sclerosis, enrolled in a pregnancy study. The chain is built from TRBV7-2 and TRBJ1-2, with 7 bases identical to TRBD1. CDR3 loop: CATKQGIHSMGYTF. Written as DNA, the CDR3 is TGTGCCACTAAACAGGGGATCCACTCTATGGGCTACACCTTC.